The TCR beta chain described here comes from a study of vaccination effects on CD4 cells after COVID-19. Findings of the study overall: Late in the post-vaccination period, infection-induced and vaccine-induced clones underwent marked clonal contraction.

In the case of this clone: The antigen remains undetermined.

Libraries were prepared by immunoSEQ multiplex PCR; TCRdb keeps only in-frame clonotypes and omits some of them. Here the sample spans nearly 45,000 clones, roughly 72% being singletons. Trimming took off 1 base at V and 1 base at J, with 7 bases between the two ends. The CDR3 is made up of 14 amino acids. The germline gives CDR1 KGHSH, CDR2 LQKENI. An approximately 10-day culture period preceded the isolation of CD4+ T cells. Participants were given two doses of BNT162b2 or mRNA-1273 vaccine. None of the vaccinated had previously contracted SARS-CoV-2, and their nucleocapsid antibodies tested negative.

This specimen consisted of CD4+ T cells from PBMCs cultured without peptide, obtained after COVID-19 vaccination. This TCR derives from a human donor who received a COVID-19 vaccine. This chain uses TRBV18 with TRBJ1-1; a weak D match, TRBD1 (6 bases). DNA for the CDR3: TGTGCCAGCTCACCACGGGACAAGAACACTGAAGCTTTCTTT. Amino acid sequence: CASSPRDKNTEAFF.